The 23 T cell receptor beta chains below come from one sample, sequenced in a study of T cell responses to AZD1222 COVID-19 vaccine. Only in-frame clones appear in the TCRdb table, and some are missing; sequencing was by immunoSEQ multiplex PCR. The sample lists about 140,000 clones, approximately 83% seen once, with approximately 8% in the top ten. The sequencing used peripheral blood, collected on day 0 of AZD1222 vaccination. All receptors come from an adult in good health.

As concerns this clone: This sample includes further DNA sequences coding for the same CDR3. The chain combines TRBV7-9 with TRBJ1-1, with D perhaps TRBD1 (5 bases). Per the germline V gene, CDR1 is SEHNR and CDR2 is FQNEAQ (reference sequence). The CDR3 has 13 amino acids. V was pared by 5 bases and J by 2 bases, with 9 bases between. In nucleotides, the CDR3 is TGTGCCAGCAGCCCCCAGGGAAACACTGAAGCTTTCTTT. Its protein is CASSPQGNTEAFF.

The chain joins TRBV6-5 to TRBJ1-3, with no clear D. Between the trimmed V and J ends, which lost 8 bases and 4 bases, there was a span of 12 bases. CDR1 MNHEY and CDR2 SVGAGI come from the germline V gene. The CDR3 contains 13 residues. CDR3 sequence: CASGPSAGNTIYF. As DNA, the CDR3 is TGTGCCAGCGGTCCTTCTGCAGGAAACACCATATATTTT.

The rearrangement joins TRBV7-9 to TRBJ1-3; no clear D gene. Between the trimmed V and J ends, which lost 7 bases and 1 base, there was a span of 11 bases. The CDR3 runs to 14 residues. Germline V gives CDR1 SEHNR, CDR2 FQNEAQ (reference sequence). For the CDR3, the DNA is TGTGCCAGCAAAAGGGTGGAGTCTGGAAACACCATATATTTT. Translating it yields CASKRVESGNTIYF.

The chain links TRBV19 to TRBJ2-7, with 9 bases fitting TRBD1. Germline V gene lookup returns CDR1 LNHDA and CDR2 SQIVND (reference sequence). The junction had 6 bases not matched to a gene; V was cut back by 3 bases and J by 3 bases. The CDR3 is made up of 15 amino acids. The CDR3 DNA sequence: TGTGCCAGTAGTATGATTCCGGGACAGGGCTACGAGCAGTACTTC. Amino acids: CASSMIPGQGYEQYF.

The rearrangement links TRBV6-5 to TRBJ1-6; D is ambiguous. Germline CDR1 reads MNHEY; CDR2 reads SVGAGI. The CDR3 runs 14 residues. V was shortened by 6 bases and J by 8 bases, with 14 bases between the two germline ends. CDR3 sequence reads: CASSRSRGDSPLHF. DNA of the CDR3: TGTGCCAGCAGCCGCTCACGTGGGGATTCACCCCTCCACTTT.

In this sample, this clone turned up once. The chain is built from TRBV30 and TRBJ1-1, with no clear D. The CDR3 covers 10 residues. V was shortened by 1 base and J by 8 bases, with 5 bases between the two germline ends. CDR1 is GTSNPN, CDR2 SVGIG, per germline (reference sequence). The CDR3: CAWSGVEAFF. DNA of the CDR3: TGTGCCTGGAGTGGGGTGGAAGCTTTCTTT.

This chain links TRBV6-5 with TRBJ2-1; TRBD2 matches at 9 bases. CDR3 length: 15 amino acids. J was trimmed by 0 bases and V by 6 bases; bases with no gene match: 3. CDR1 and CDR2 from the germline V gene are MNHEY and SVGAGI. DNA for the CDR3: TGTGCCAGCAGCCTAGCGGGAAACTCCTACAATGAGCAGTTCTTC. As protein: CASSLAGNSYNEQFF.

The rearrangement links TRBV19 to TRBJ2-3, with a tentative D call TRBD1 (6 bases). CDR3 length equals 14 residues. Germline V lookup: CDR1 LNHDA, CDR2 SQIVND (reference sequence). V lost 1 base and J lost 4, with 9 bases in between. The CDR3 protein is CASSIVGAADTQYF. The CDR3 DNA sequence: TGTGCCAGTAGTATAGTGGGGGCAGCAGATACGCAGTATTTT. Based on the CDR3 plus reference TRBV19 and TRBJ2-3, the full variable domain is DGGITQSPKYLFRKEGQNVTLSCEQNLNHDAMYWYRQDPGQGLRLIYYSQIVNDFQKGDIAEGYSVSREKKESFPLTVTSAQKNPTAFYLCASSIVGAADTQYFGPGTRLTVL.

The gene calls are TRBV4-1 and TRBJ2-3; 13 bases align to TRBD2. Germline assignment: CDR1 MGHRA and CDR2 YSYEKL. V lost 0 bases and J lost 6; bases outside the gene matches: 9. The length of the CDR3 is 18 residues. CDR3 DNA: TGCGCCAGCAGCCAAGATTTTACTAGCGGGGGGGCATGGGATACGCAGTATTTT. Residues: CASSQDFTSGGAWDTQYF.

The chain carries TRBV11-2 and TRBJ2-3; 7 bases map to TRBD2. This CDR3 spans 16 amino acids. With 1 base clipped from V and 10 bases from J, the junction kept 14 bases outside the gene matches. CDR1 and CDR2 (germline): SGHAT, FQNNGV. The chain's CDR3 is CASSLVSSSGPSAQYF. The CDR3 DNA reads as TGTGCCAGCAGCTTAGTCTCGTCTAGCGGACCATCGGCGCAGTATTTT.

The chain carries TRBV5-1 and TRBJ1-1; TRBD1 might be the D (6 bases). The V end lost 0 bases, the J end lost 3 bases, and 9 bases lay between the germline ends. Germline V gene data show CDR1 as SGHRS and CDR2 as YFSETQ. CDR3 length: 14 residues. The CDR3 loop reads CASSLVGADTEAFF. The DNA of the CDR3 is TGCGCCAGCAGCTTGGTGGGGGCTGACACTGAAGCTTTCTTT.

The chain combines TRBV9 with TRBJ2-1; 11 bases are shared with TRBD2. The germline V gene encodes CDR1 SGDLS and CDR2 YYNGEE. With 3 bases clipped from V and 12 bases from J, the junction kept 11 bases outside the gene matches. CDR3 length: 15 amino acids. The CDR3 is CASSAGSGGAFGQFF. The CDR3 bases are TGTGCCAGCAGCGCCGGTAGCGGGGGGGCCTTTGGGCAGTTCTTC. Full variable domain (remainder filled in from reference TRBV9 and TRBJ2-1): DSGVTQTPKHLITATGQRVTLRCSPRSGDLSVYWYQQSLDQGLQFLIQYYNGEERAKGNILERFSAQQFPDLHSELNLSSLELGDSALYFCASSAGSGGAFGQFFGPGTRLTVL.

This clone was seen a few times. The V and J genes are TRBV12-3 or TRBV12-4 and TRBJ2-7; tentatively, D is TRBD2 (6 bases). The CDR3 sequence is 13 residues long. V was shortened by 5 bases and J by 3 bases, with 11 bases between the two germline ends. The CDR3 region has the DNA TGTGCCAGCAGTGTGACTAGTTTCTACGAGCAGTACTTC. It translates to CASSVTSFYEQYF.

This clone appeared a few times. The CDR3 here is CAWRTGSSNQPQHF. CDR3 DNA: TGTGCCTGGAGAACGGGCTCGAGCAATCAGCCCCAGCATTTT. The J gene is TRBJ1-5, the V gene TRBV30; D gene uncertain. Trimming cost V 3 bases and J 1 base, with 10 bases left between them. CDR1 is GTSNPN, CDR2 SVGIG, per germline (reference sequence). This CDR3 contains 14 residues.

The chain links TRBV10-2 to TRBJ1-4; 8 bases match TRBD1. The CDR3 is made up of 14 amino acids. The J segment lost 11 bases and the V segment lost 2 bases, leaving 7 bases of the junction unmatched. Germline V gene data show CDR1 as WSHSY and CDR2 as SAAADI. CDR3 sequence reads: CASSEPGQEDKLFF. The CDR3 DNA follows: TGCGCCAGCAGTGAGCCGGGACAGGAAGATAAACTGTTTTTT.

V and J are TRBV2 and TRBJ1-1; no reliable D call. Trimming removed 4 bases at V and 0 bases at J, with 6 bases between. The CDR3 runs to 13 residues. CDR1 is SNHLY, CDR2 FYNNEI, per germline. The CDR3 sequence is CASSANMNTEAFF. The CDR3 DNA is TGTGCCAGCAGTGCAAACATGAACACTGAAGCTTTCTTT.

This chain connects TRBV10-3 to TRBJ2-1, with TRBD1 identical over 11 bases. This CDR3 has 14 residues. The trim removed 3 bases at V and 7 bases at J, leaving 2 bases unmatched. Germline CDR1 and CDR2: ENHRY and SYGVKD. CDR3 nucleotides: TGTGCCATCAGTGACGGGGACAGGGGGAATGAGCAGTTCTTC. Encoded protein: CAISDGDRGNEQFF.

This clone occurred once. The chain couples TRBV15 to TRBJ1-5; D is uncertain. The CDR3 consists of 14 residues. Germline loops: CDR1 LNHNV, CDR2 YYDKDF (reference sequence). Trimming removed 5 bases at V and 5 bases at J, with 13 bases between. The CDR3 DNA sequence: TGTGCCACCAGCGGCGAGGGCCGTTATCAGCCCCAGCATTTT. Amino acid sequence: CATSGEGRYQPQHF. The variable domain in full, with the rest retrieved from reference TRBV15 and TRBJ1-5, is DAMVIQNPRYQVTQFGKPVTLSCSQTLNHNVMYWYQQKSSQAPKLLFHYYDKDFNNEADTPDNFQSRRPNTSFCFLDIRSPGLGDTAMYLCATSGEGRYQPQHFGDGTRLSIL.

The J gene is TRBJ2-7, the V gene TRBV6-5, with a weak D call TRBD2 (7 bases). The CDR3 is 14 residues long. CDR1 and CDR2 (germline): MNHEY, SVGAGI. Trimming cost V 2 bases and J 5 bases, with 13 bases left between them. CDR3 DNA: TGTGCCAGCAGTTACGGGGGGGGGCCTGACGAGCAGTACTTC. It yields the protein CASSYGGGPDEQYF.

The rearrangement joins TRBV2 to TRBJ2-2; 11 nucleotides line up with TRBD2. The germline V gene encodes CDR1 SNHLY and CDR2 FYNNEI. The J segment lost 5 bases and the V segment lost 6 bases, leaving 2 bases of the junction unmatched. The length of the CDR3 is 14 residues. CDR3 residues: CASRGLADTGELFF. CDR3 nucleotide sequence: TGTGCCAGCAGGGGACTAGCGGATACCGGGGAGCTGTTTTTT.

This chain uses TRBV12-3 or TRBV12-4 with TRBJ1-1; tentatively, D is TRBD1 (5 bases). The CDR3 covers 12 residues. V was clipped by 6 bases and J by 9 bases, with 14 bases between them. The CDR3 DNA reads TGTGCCAGCAGGGGGACGATCGGGCAAGCTTTCTTT. It yields the protein CASRGTIGQAFF.

The chain couples TRBV28 to TRBJ2-3; the match to TRBD2 covers 10 bases. With V trimmed by 1 base and J by 6 bases, 4 bases remained unmatched. The CDR3 has 15 residues. Per the germline V gene, CDR1 is MDHEN and CDR2 is SYDVKM. CDR3 residues: CASSLLAGGLDTQYF. CDR3 DNA: TGTGCCAGCAGTTTATTAGCGGGGGGCCTGGATACGCAGTATTTT.

This clone was seen more than once but under ten times. This chain uses TRBV2 with TRBJ2-3; 7 positions match TRBD2. CDR1 is SNHLY, CDR2 FYNNEI, per germline. J gave up 2 bases and V 6 bases, and 5 bases lay outside the gene matches. The CDR3 runs 14 residues. CDR3 coding DNA: TGTGCCAGCAGGGTAGCGGGCAACACAGATACGCAGTATTTT. Its protein is CASRVAGNTDTQYF.